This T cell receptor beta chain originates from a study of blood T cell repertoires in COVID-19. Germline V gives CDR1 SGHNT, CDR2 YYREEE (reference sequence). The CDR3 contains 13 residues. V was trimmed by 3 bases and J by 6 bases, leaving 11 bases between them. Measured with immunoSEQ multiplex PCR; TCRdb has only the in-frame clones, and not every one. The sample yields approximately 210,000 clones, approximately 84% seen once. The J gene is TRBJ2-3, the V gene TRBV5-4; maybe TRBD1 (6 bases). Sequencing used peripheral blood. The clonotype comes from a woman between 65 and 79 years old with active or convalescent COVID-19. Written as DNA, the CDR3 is TGTGCCAGCAGCTCCCCCACAGGGGATACGCAGTATTTT. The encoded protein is CASSSPTGDTQYF.